These 8 T cell receptor beta chains share one sample of origin, sequenced in a study of control samples from healthy donors and cancer patients. Generated by immunoSEQ multiplex PCR, the TCRdb table keeps only in-frame clones and is missing some. The sample has around 83,000 clones; 80% to 95% are singletons. Sequencing was done on a sample of PBMCs. Receptors originate from a woman aged 40 to 55 with lung cancer.

The V and J genes are TRBV5-1 and TRBJ1-1; 7 bases line up with TRBD1. Trimming removed 2 bases from V and 4 bases from J; junction bases left unmatched: 5. The CDR3 contains 14 residues. Looked up from germline, CDR1 is SGHRS and CDR2 is YFSETQ. CDR3 DNA sequence: TGCGCCAGCAGCTTCACAGGGGTGGGCACTGAAGCTTTCTTT. Protein sequence: CASSFTGVGTEAFF.

The J gene is TRBJ2-7, the V gene TRBV5-1; 12 bases align to TRBD2. CDR3 length equals 14 residues. Germline trimming cut 2 bases from V and 4 bases from J; bases unmatched to any gene: 1. The germline V gene encodes CDR1 SGHRS and CDR2 YFSETQ. Written as DNA, the CDR3 is TGCGCCAGCAGCTTTACTAGCGGGGGGTACGAGCAGTACTTC. Its translation is CASSFTSGGYEQYF.

The chain carries TRBV12-3 or TRBV12-4 and TRBJ2-1, with 10 bases lining up with TRBD2. The CDR3 is made up of 13 amino acids. The V gene end was trimmed by 6 bases and the J gene end by 8 bases; junction bases not matched to a gene: 4. The CDR3 DNA sequence: TGTGCCAGCAGGACAAGCGGGGGGGATGAGCAGTTCTTC. Protein: CASRTSGGDEQFF.

This chain links TRBV5-4 with TRBJ1-2; D is unclear. V lost 1 base and J lost 6, with 7 bases in between. CDR3 length: 12 residues. CDR1 is SGHNT, CDR2 YYREEE, per germline (reference sequence). DNA of the CDR3: TGTGCCAGCAGCTTGACGACACATGGCTACACCTTC. Translated: CASSLTTHGYTF.

On this clone itself: Germline is not matched at one junction end, which may reflect a read error. The chain uses TRBV11-1 and TRBJ2-2; TRBD1 matches 7 bases. CDR1 is SGHAT, CDR2 FQDESV, per germline (reference sequence). This CDR3 comprises 15 residues. The CDR3 sequence is CANSLQGWGPGELFF. CDR3 coding DNA: TGTGCCAACAGCTTACAGGGGTGGGGACCCGGGGAGCTGTTTTTT.

This clone appeared a single time. The chain couples TRBV25-1 to TRBJ2-1; 11 bases align to TRBD2. J lost 8 bases, V lost 8 bases, and 17 bases had no gene match. Germline CDR1 MGHDK, CDR2 SYGVNS. This CDR3 is built from 17 residues. In DNA form, the CDR3 reads TGTGCCAGCTCCTCAGCCGGGACTAGCGGCCAGCTGGATGAGCAGTTCTTC. Translating it yields CASSSAGTSGQLDEQFF.

This clone was detected once. In the same sample, other DNA sequences code for this CDR3. This chain links TRBV6-1 with TRBJ2-7; D not certain. This CDR3 is 11 amino acids long. Between the trimmed V and J ends, which lost 2 bases and 4 bases, there was a span of 3 bases. Germline CDR1 and CDR2: MNHNS and SASEGT. CDR3 DNA: TGTGCCAGCAGTGAATCTTACGAGCAGTACTTC. Encoded protein: CASSESYEQYF.

The chain recombines TRBV12-5 with TRBJ1-2, with D possibly being TRBD1 (6 bases). The V end lost 3 bases, the J end lost 8 bases, and 13 bases lay between the germline ends. Germline CDR1 LGHNT, CDR2 FRNRAP. The CDR3 runs to 13 residues. The CDR3 DNA is TGTGCTAGTGGTTTCCAGGGGAGAGGAGGCTACACCTTC. It translates to CASGFQGRGGYTF. Full variable domain (missing parts from reference TRBV12-5 and TRBJ1-2): DARVTQTPRHKVTEMGQEVTMRCQPILGHNTVFWYRQTMMQGLELLAYFRNRAPLDDSGMPKDRFSAEMPDATLATLKIQPSEPRDSAVYFCASGFQGRGGYTFGSGTRLTVV.